The clone carrying this T cell receptor (beta chain) was detected once. As yet, its antigen is unknown. The record originates from a study of a mutant IDH1 vaccine in newly diagnosed glioma. With 1 base removed from V and 9 bases from J, the gap between germline ends came to 10 bases. This CDR3 has 14 residues. Germline V lookup: CDR1 SGHVS, CDR2 FQNEAQ. Generated by immunoSEQ multiplex PCR, the TCRdb table keeps only in-frame clones and is missing some. Counted here are over 45,000 clones, approximately 79% occurring once; the ten biggest clones make up over 7%. Specified time point: week 5, during vaccination. With topical imiquimod, each dose of the vaccine consisted of 300 ug of mutant IDH1 20-mer peptide.

The rearrangement joins TRBV7-8 to TRBJ1-6; a possible D gene is TRBD1 (5 bases). This specimen consisted of PBMCs, obtained from a glioma patient whose treatment included an IDH1 peptide vaccine. The receptor's source is a woman in her fifties or sixties with glioma. The CDR3 DNA is TGTGCCAGCAGCTTAGGGGGGTCGGGTTCACCCCTCCACTTT. It codes for CASSLGGSGSPLHF.